This TCR beta chain was captured by sequencing in a study of blood T cell repertoires in COVID-19. Germline V gene data show CDR1 as MNHEY and CDR2 as SVGAGI. The CDR3 is made up of 13 amino acids. The J segment lost 10 bases and the V segment lost 6 bases, leaving 8 bases of the junction unmatched. Source study methods: Reference gene primer amplification gave estimated nucleated cell counts. The repertoire was sequenced with immunoSEQ multiplex PCR; TCRdb's copy has only in-frame clones and lacks some. The DNA was the basis for D and trimming; V, J and clone size are from that table. The sample carries fewer than 300,000 clones, approximately 81% recorded once.

This TCR derives from a woman under 30 with acute or convalescent COVID-19. This chain joins TRBV6-5 and TRBJ1-2; TRBD1 matches 10 bases. Sequences were obtained from peripheral blood. For the CDR3, the DNA is TGTGCCAGCAGCGAGAGGACAGGGGGTGACTACACCTTC. This codes for CASSERTGGDYTF.